This paragraph covers one T cell receptor (beta chain) sequence. The antigen is not known. This sample includes further DNA sequences coding for the same CDR3. The input for sorted-subset replicate PCRs was 200 ng DNA, tens of thousands of T cell genomes. The table came from immunoSEQ multiplex PCR; TCRdb's copy has only in-frame clones and leaves some out. Of about 2 million clones listed, about 95% were seen once; the top ten hold around 1.2%. This specimen comes from a study of shared clonotypes between healthy human individuals. Selected positively for CCR7 and CD45RO-negative, naive CD8 cells excluded terminally differentiated effector memory CD45RA+ cells. General study results and limits: Larger estimated richness was generally seen in naive subsets than in memory subsets. A few donors showed sharing of approximately 4.7% of naive CD4 clonotypes. Deeper or shallower sequencing was expected to change how clonotypes are shared among donors.

Trimming cost V 3 bases and J 3 bases; bases outside gene matches: 3. The CDR3 spans 14 residues. CDR1 is MGHRA, CDR2 YSYEKL, per germline. V is TRBV4-1 and J is TRBJ2-7, with 9 bases fitting TRBD2. This TCR derives from a man between 18 and 35 years old in good health. Specimen: naive CD8+ T cells sorted from blood. For the CDR3, the DNA is TGCGCCAGCAGCCATGATAGCGGGAGCTACGAGCAGTACTTC. This encodes CASSHDSGSYEQYF.